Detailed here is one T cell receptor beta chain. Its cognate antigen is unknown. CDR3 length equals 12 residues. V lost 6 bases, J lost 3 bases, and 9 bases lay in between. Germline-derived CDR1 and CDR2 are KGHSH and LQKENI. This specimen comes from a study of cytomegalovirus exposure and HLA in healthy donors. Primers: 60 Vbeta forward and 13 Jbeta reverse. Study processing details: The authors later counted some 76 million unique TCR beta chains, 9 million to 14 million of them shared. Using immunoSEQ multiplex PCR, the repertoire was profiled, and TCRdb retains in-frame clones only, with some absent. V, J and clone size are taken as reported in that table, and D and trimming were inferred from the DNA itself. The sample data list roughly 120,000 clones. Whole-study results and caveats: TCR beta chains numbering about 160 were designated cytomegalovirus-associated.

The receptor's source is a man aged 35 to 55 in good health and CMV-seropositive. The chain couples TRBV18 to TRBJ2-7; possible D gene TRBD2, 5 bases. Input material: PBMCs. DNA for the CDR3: TGTGCCAGCTCGCCAACTAGCTACGAGCAGTACTTC. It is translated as CASSPTSYEQYF.